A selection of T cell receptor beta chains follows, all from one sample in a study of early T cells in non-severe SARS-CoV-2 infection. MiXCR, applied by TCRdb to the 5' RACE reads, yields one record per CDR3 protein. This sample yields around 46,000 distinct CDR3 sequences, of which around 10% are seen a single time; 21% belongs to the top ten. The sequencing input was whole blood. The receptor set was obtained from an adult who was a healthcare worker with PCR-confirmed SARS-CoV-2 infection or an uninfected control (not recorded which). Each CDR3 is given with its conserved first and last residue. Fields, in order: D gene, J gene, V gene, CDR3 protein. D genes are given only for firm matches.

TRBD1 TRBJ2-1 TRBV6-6 CASSYEGQRLSYNEQFF
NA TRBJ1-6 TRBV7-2 CASSLVAARNSPLHF
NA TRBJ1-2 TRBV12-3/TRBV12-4 CARSFLSPPALNYGYTF
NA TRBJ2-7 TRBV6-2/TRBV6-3 CASSYSGGTYEQYF
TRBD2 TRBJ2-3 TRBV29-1 CSVALSSGLTDTQYF
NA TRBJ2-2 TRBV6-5 CASSYSGFEELFF
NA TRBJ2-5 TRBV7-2 CASSRNHQETQYF
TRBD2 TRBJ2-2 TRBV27 CASSLTKLAGVPGELFF
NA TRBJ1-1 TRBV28 CASSRTRNTEAFF
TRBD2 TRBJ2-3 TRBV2 CAGRSGLAGSTDTQYF
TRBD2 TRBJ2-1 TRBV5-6 CASSSPRTSSNNEQFF
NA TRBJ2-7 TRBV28 CASSEDYEQYF
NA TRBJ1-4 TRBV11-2 CASSLESAGQRFF
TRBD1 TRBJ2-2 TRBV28 CASSSGQTTGELFF
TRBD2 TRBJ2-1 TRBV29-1 CSVSSGAAYNEQFF
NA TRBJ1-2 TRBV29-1 CSVGDRIYGYTF
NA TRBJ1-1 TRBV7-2 CASSGDTVAFF
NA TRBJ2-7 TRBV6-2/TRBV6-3 CASSLLFEQYF
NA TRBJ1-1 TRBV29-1 CSALGQTTEAFF
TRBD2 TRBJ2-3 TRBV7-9 CPSSLVAGSIDTQYF
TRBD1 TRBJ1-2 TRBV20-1 CSATPPRQGDYGYTF
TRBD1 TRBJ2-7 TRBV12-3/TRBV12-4 CASSPTGGSYEQYF
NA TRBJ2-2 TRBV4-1 CASSQDRYGAGELFF
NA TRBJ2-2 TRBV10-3 CAISYGAPNTGELFF
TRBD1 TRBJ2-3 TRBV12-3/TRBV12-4 CASSGTGQGATDTQYF
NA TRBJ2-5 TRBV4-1 CASSPPGTNKRETQYF
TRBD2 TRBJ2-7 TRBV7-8 CASSLVALAEVVHEQYF
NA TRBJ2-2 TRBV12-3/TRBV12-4 CASSLGGAVSIGELFF
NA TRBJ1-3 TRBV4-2 CASSQERGNTIYF
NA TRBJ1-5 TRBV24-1 CATSGEGNQPQHF
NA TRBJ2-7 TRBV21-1 CASSPTRLATSYEQYF
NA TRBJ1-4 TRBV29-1 CSVAREDEKLFF
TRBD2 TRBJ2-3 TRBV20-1 CSARDIGAAGGIDTQYF
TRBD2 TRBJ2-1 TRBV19 CASSISPGLAGGKTFYNEQFF
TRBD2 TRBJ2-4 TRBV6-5 CASSYSGQAGGKNIQYF
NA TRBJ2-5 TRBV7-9 CASDSETQYF
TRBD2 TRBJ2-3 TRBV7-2 CASSPRGLAGASDTQYF
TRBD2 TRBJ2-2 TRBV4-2 CASSSGTSGRNTGELFF
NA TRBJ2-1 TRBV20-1 CSARAGGGYNEQFF
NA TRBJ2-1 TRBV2 CATGNRLVNEQFF
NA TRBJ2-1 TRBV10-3 CATGVAYNEQFF
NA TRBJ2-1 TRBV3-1 CASSRDFTRNEQFF
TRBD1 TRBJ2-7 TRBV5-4 CASSLGGQTYEQYF
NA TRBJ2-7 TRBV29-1 CSVGSPGEQYF
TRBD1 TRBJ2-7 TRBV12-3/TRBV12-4 CASSFIGTVTYEQYF
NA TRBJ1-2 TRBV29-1 CSKIPGGYGYTF